The rows below give T cell receptor beta chains drawn from one sample of a study of T cells expressing NK-cell markers. Reanalyzing the 5' RACE reads, TCRdb keeps one entry per CDR3 protein, without DNA. The table gives roughly 160,000 distinct CDR3 sequences; the top ten clones make up about a fifth of it. The material sequenced was blood T cells: a sorted CD56 or NKG2C T cell subset, CD4+ or CD8+ T cells, or bulk PBMC T cells (not recorded which). The receptors were gathered from a woman between 18 and 70 years old in good health. The CDR3 runs from the conserved cysteine through the conserved F or W.

J | V | CDR3
TRBJ2-5 | TRBV2 | CASSEQGSETQYF
TRBJ1-1 | TRBV2 | CASSGDRAGAFF
TRBJ2-2 | TRBV27 | CASSLLVGTGELFF
TRBJ2-2 | TRBV6-1 | CASADPGTENTGELFF
TRBJ2-5 | TRBV9 | CASSVATRSEETQYF
TRBJ1-3 | TRBV7-9 | CAVTGADFSGNTIYF
TRBJ2-5 | TRBV13 | CASSPRQGGETQYF
TRBJ1-6 | TRBV3-1 | CASSQAGVDSPLHF
TRBJ2-3 | TRBV4-1 | CASSRGTSGSTDTQYF
TRBJ2-7 | TRBV7-3 | CASSLTRGGASEQYF
TRBJ1-5 | TRBV20-1 | CSARPGTDHQPQHF
TRBJ1-2 | TRBV6-1 | CASSDLGPEYGYTF
TRBJ2-1 | TRBV7-3 | CASSLQGLVNEQFF
TRBJ1-6 | TRBV5-1 | CASSLWGAGSDSPLHF
TRBJ2-5 | TRBV25-1 | CASSVMETQYF
TRBJ1-1 | TRBV29-1 | CSVDLGDTEAFF
TRBJ2-5 | TRBV18 | CASSPRDFQETQYF
TRBJ2-2 | TRBV5-1 | CASCLGTGGTGELFF
TRBJ1-4 | TRBV6-1 | CASSEKGGHEKLFF
TRBJ1-2 | TRBV11-1 | CASSPDREDSTF
TRBJ2-7 | TRBV3-1 | CASSQMAGQGYEQYF
TRBJ2-3 | TRBV7-3 | CASSLPGTSGGAGTDTQYF
TRBJ2-7 | TRBV11-1 | CASSLGQPGLAGLTSYEQYF
TRBJ2-1 | TRBV4-1 | CANPSGYSYNEQFF
TRBJ2-1 | TRBV5-1 | CASSRFMGPDNEQFF
TRBJ2-6 | TRBV6-1 | CASSKHRVEGANVLTF
TRBJ1-1 | TRBV12-3/TRBV12-4 | CASRLRGSNTEAFF
TRBJ2-1 | TRBV27 | CASSLAGRFINEQFF
TRBJ2-3 | TRBV5-1 | CASSLGGFGRSTDTQYF
TRBJ1-2 | TRBV5-1 | CASSLGEAGDVDYGYTF
TRBJ1-2 | TRBV2 | CADPRVQGTQGYTF
TRBJ1-4 | TRBV12-3/TRBV12-4 | CASRASPEKLFF
TRBJ1-5 | TRBV2 | CASSFGQVNQPQHF
TRBJ2-2 | TRBV28 | CASSLFGQGAQSGELFF
TRBJ1-1 | TRBV12-3/TRBV12-4 | CASSFQGTHTEAFF
TRBJ2-3 | TRBV5-1 | CASSLAPSNTDTQYF
TRBJ2-1 | TRBV20-1 | CSARVGGRLDEQFF
TRBJ2-3 | TRBV30 | CAWSVMQGTDTQYF
TRBJ2-7 | TRBV12-3/TRBV12-4 | CASSLALHSSYEQYF
TRBJ2-3 | TRBV7-2 | CASSRQVPSTDTQYF
TRBJ2-2 | TRBV27 | CASSSGQGVANTGELFF
TRBJ2-1 | TRBV29-1 | CSVVSGRAQEQFF
TRBJ2-1 | TRBV7-9 | CASSLADGGVFF
TRBJ2-5 | TRBV5-1 | CASYRSGTQYF
TRBJ2-3 | TRBV5-1 | CASSLGARADTQYF
TRBJ2-1 | TRBV5-1 | CASSWRSDRPDNEQFF
TRBJ2-3 | TRBV7-9 | CASRATGVDTQYF
TRBJ2-1 | TRBV7-3 | CASSHIPGLASNEQFF
TRBJ2-7 | TRBV4-2 | CASSQDLVAGAYEQYF
TRBJ2-3 | TRBV3-1 | CASSYRTSTDTQYF
TRBJ2-3 | TRBV20-1 | CSALRPGVPDTQYF
TRBJ1-1 | TRBV28 | CASRPGQGSSEAFF
TRBJ2-5 | TRBV20-1 | CSARLDGTQYF